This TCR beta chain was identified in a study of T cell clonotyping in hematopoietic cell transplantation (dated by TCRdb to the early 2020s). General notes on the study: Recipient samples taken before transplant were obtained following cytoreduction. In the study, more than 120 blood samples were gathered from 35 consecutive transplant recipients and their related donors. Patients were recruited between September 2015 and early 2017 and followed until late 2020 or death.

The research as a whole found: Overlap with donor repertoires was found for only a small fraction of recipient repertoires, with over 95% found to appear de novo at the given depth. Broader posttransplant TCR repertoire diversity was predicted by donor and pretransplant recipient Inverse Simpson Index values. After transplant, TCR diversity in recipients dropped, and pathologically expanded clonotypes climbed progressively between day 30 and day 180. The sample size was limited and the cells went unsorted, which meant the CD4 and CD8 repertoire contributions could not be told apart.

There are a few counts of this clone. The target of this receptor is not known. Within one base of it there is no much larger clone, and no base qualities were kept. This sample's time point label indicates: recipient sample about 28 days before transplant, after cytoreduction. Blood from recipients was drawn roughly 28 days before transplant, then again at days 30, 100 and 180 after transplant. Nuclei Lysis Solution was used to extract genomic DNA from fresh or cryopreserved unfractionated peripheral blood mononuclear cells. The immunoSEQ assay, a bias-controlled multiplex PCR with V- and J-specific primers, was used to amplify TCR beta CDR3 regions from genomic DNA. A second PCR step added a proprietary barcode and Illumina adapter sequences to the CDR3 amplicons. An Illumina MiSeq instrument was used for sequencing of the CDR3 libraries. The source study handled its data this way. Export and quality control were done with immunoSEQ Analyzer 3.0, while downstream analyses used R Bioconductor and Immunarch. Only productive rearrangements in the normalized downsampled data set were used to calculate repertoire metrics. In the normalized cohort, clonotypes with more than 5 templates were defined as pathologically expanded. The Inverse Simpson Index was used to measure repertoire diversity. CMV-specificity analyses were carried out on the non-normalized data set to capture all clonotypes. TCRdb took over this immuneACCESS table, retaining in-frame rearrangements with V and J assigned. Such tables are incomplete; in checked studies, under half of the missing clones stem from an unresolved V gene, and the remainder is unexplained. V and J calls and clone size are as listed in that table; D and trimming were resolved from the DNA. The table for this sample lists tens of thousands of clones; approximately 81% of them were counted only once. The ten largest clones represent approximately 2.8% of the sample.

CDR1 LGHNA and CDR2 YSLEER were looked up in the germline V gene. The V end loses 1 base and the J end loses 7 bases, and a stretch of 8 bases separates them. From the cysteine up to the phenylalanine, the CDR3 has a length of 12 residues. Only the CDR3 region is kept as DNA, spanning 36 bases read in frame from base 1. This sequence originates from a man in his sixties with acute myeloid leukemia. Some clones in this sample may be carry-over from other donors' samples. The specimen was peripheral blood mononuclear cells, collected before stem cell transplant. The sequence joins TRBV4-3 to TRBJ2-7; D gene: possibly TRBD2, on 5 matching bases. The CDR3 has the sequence CASSQGRGEQYF. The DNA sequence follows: TGCGCCAGCAGCCAAGGACGCGGGGAGCAGTACTTC.